This T cell receptor (beta chain) was documented in a study of regulatory T cells in long-lasting Graves disease. Study conclusions and caveats: Newly diagnosed Graves' patients exceeded persistent ones in TCR diversity.

Worth noting for this clonotype: Its cognate antigen is unknown.

V was pared by 5 bases and J by 4 bases, with 11 bases of the junction left unmatched. Germline CDR1 is MNHNS and CDR2 is SASEGT. The CDR3 is 16 residues long. The sample's time point: persistent/refractory GD, antithyroid drugs over 5 years with positive TRAb. Isolated PBMC RNA provided the starting material for the TCR library. The authors built TCR beta libraries using iRepertoire HTBI primers and Arm-PCR of CDR3 regions. TCRdb ran MiXCR on the multiplex PCR reads and lists one entry per CDR3 protein. Of around 400,000 distinct CDR3 sequences in the sample, about 25% are singletons; the top ten hold approximately 28%.

The chain has TRBV6-1 and TRBJ2-3; 8 bases align to TRBD2. This clonotype was obtained from a female donor with Graves disease. The input for sequencing was peripheral blood mononuclear cells (PBMCs), taken when the disease was refractory, from a patient treated with antithyroid drugs. For the CDR3, the DNA is TGTGCCAGCAGTAACGAGCGGGAGAGGATCGCAGATACGCAGTATTTT. Translating gives CASSNERERIADTQYF.